This is a list of T cell receptor gamma chains from one sample in a study of gammadelta T cells in human blood. TCRdb re-called clones from the RT-PCR reads using CATT. The sample has dozens of gamma-chain clones. Material for sequencing was non-Vgamma9Vdelta2 gamma-delta T cells from adult blood. Every receptor here comes from a human donor. The conserved cysteine and the conserved F or W are not part of the CDR3 here.

j_gene,v_gene,CDR3aa
TRGJ1/TRGJ2,TRGV9,ALWEVPLSKKL
TRGJ1/TRGJ2,TRGV3,ATWDSHNSYKKL
TRGJ1/TRGJ2,TRGV8,ATWDRRKKL
TRGJ1/TRGJ2,TRGV9,ALWEGRKKL
TRGJP1,TRGV5P,ATWALNTTGWFKI
TRGJ1/TRGJ2,TRGV5,ATWDRPDSKL
TRGJ1/TRGJ2,TRGV8,ATWDSPNYYKKL
TRGJ1/TRGJ2,TRGV9,ALWEVGYKKL
TRGJP1,TRGV2,ATWDGTHWFKI
TRGJ1/TRGJ2,TRGV2,ATWDGPRYYKKL
TRGJ1/TRGJ2,TRGV3,ATWDRHYKKL
TRGJ1/TRGJ2,TRGV9,ALWEGKKL
TRGJ1/TRGJ2,TRGV2,ATWDGRGAPWAKKL
TRGJ1/TRGJ2,TRGV5,ATWDRLVYYKKL
TRGJP2,TRGV4,ATWDGWGDWIKT
TRGJ1/TRGJ2,TRGV5,ATWDRQNYKKL
TRGJ1/TRGJ2,TRGV2,ATWDGLKKL
TRGJ1/TRGJ2,TRGV5,ATWDRPENYYKKL